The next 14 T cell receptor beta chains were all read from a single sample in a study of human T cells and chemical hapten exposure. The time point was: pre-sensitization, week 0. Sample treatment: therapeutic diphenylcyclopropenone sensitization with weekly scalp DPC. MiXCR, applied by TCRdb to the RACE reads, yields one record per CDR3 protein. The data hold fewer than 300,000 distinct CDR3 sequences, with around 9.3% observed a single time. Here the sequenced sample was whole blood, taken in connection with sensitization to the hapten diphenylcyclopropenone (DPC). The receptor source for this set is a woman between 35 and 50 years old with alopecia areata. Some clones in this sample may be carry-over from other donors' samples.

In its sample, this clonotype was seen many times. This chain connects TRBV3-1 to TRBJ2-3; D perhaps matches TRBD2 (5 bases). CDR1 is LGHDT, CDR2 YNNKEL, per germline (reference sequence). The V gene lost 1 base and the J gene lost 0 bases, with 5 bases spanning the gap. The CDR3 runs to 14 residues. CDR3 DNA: TGTGCCAGCAGCCAAGGGACTAGCACAGATACGCAGTATTTT. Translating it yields CASSQGTSTDTQYF.

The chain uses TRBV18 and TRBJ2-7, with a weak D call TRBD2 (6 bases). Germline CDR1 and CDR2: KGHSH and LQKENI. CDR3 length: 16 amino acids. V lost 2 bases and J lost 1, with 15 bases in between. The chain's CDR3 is CASSPTGLLASYEQYF. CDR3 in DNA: TGTGCCAGCTCACCAACGGGACTGCTAGCTTCCTACGAGCAGTACTTC.

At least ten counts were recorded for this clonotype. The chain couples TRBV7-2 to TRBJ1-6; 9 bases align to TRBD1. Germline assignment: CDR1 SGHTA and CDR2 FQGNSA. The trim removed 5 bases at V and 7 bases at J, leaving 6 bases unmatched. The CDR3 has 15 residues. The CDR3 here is CASSPRQGENSPLHF. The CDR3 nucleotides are TGTGCCAGCAGCCCCCGACAGGGGGAAAATTCACCCCTCCACTTT.

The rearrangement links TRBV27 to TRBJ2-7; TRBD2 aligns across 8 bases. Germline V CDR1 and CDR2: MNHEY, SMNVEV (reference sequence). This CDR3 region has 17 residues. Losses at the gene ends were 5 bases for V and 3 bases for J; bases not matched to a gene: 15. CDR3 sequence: CASSPGGGRAENYEQYF. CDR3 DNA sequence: TGTGCCAGCAGTCCCGGGGGGGGCAGGGCTGAGAACTACGAGCAGTACTTC.

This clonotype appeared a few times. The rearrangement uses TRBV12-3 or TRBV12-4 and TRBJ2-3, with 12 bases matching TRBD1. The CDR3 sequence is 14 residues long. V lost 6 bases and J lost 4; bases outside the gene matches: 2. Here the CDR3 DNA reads TGTGCCAGCAGCGGGACAGGGGGCGCAGATACGCAGTATTTT. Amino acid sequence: CASSGTGGADTQYF.

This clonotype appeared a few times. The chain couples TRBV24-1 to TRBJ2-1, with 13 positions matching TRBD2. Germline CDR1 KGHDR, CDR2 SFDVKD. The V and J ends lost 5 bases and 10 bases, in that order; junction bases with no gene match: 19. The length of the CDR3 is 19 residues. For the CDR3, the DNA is TGTGCCACCAGTGGCCTAACCGGGACTAGCGGGATTGCTTGGGGCGAGCAGTTCTTC. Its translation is CATSGLTGTSGIAWGEQFF.

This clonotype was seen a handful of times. The CDR3 DNA sequence: TGTGCCAGCAGTTACTGGGGATTACCGAACACCGGGGAGCTGTTTTTT. Protein sequence: CASSYWGLPNTGELFF. The chain links TRBV6-5 to TRBJ2-2, with no clear D. V was shortened by 1 base and J by 0 bases, with 9 bases between the two germline ends. The CDR3 is made up of 16 amino acids. Germline CDR1 MNHEY, CDR2 SVGAGI.

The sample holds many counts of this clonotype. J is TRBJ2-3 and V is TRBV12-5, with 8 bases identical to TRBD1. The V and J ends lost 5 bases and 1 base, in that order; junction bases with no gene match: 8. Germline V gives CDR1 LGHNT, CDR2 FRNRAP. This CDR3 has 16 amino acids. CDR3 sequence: CASGRDRGGRTDTQYF. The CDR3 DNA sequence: TGTGCTAGTGGTCGCGACAGGGGCGGGCGCACAGATACGCAGTATTTT.

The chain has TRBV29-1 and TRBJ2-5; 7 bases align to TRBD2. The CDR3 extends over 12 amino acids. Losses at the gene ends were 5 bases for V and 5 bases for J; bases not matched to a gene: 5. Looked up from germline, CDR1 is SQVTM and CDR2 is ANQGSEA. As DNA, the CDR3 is TGCAGCGTTTCCGGGACTACGGAGACCCAGTACTTC. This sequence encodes CSVSGTTETQYF.

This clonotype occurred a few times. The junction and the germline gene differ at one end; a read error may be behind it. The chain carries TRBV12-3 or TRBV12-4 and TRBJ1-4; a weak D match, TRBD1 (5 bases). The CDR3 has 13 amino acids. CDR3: CASSHGTFIAELF. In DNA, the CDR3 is TGTGCCAGCAGTCACGGGACGTTCATCGCGGAACTTTTT.

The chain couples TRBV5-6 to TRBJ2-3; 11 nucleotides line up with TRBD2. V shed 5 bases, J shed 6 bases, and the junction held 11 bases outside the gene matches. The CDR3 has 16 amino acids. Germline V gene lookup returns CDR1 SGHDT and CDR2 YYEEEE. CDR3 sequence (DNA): TGTGCCAGCAGACGACGACTAGCGGGATTTCCTGATACGCAGTATTTT. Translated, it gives CASRRRLAGFPDTQYF. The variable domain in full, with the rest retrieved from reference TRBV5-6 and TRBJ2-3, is DAGVTQSPTHLIKTRGQQVTLRCSPKSGHDTVSWYQQALGQGPQFIFQYYEEEERQRGNFPDRFSGHQFPNYSSELNVNALLLGDSALYLCASRRRLAGFPDTQYFGPGTRLTVL.

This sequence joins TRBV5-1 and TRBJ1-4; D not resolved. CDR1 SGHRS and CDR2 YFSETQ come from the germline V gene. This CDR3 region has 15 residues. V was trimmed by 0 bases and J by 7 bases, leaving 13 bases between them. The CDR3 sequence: CASSLGHLGGEKLFF. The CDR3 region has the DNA TGCGCCAGCAGCTTGGGCCACTTAGGAGGTGAAAAACTGTTTTTT.

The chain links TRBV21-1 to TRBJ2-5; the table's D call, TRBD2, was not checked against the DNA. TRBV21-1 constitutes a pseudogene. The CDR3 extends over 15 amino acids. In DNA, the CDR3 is TGTGCCACAGGACCCCGGATTAGAGGGCAAGAGACCCAGTACTTC. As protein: CATGPRIRGQETQYF.

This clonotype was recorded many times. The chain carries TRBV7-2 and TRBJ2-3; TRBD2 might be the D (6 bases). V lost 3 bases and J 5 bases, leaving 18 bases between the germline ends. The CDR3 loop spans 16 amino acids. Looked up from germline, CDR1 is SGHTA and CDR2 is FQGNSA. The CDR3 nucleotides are TGTGCCAGCAGCTTGGCTAGCGCGGTGCGCGAAGATACGCAGTATTTT. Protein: CASSLASAVREDTQYF.